This TCR beta chain was retrieved from a study of T cell repertoires in cytomegalovirus infection. Study results and limitations: Cumulative public TCR beta family frequency identified carriers of CMV plus the relevant HLA. The response measured ex vivo was dominated by TCR beta clonotypes (HLA-C-restricted and CMV-specific).

TCRdb reprocessed the reads with MiXCR, giving one entry per CDR3 protein. The sample consists of about 400,000 distinct CDR3 sequences, less than 20% of them appearing once. This clonotype was picked up many times. Its antigen is unknown. Germline V CDR1 and CDR2: MNHEY, SMNVEV (reference sequence). V shed 2 bases and J shed 6 bases, with 9 bases lying between them. The CDR3 totals 13 residues. What was sequenced was PBMCs. The gene calls are TRBV27 and TRBJ2-3; D is uncertain. The TCR originated in a human donor in good health (CMV status not recorded). Some clones in this sample may be carry-over from other donors' samples. Here the CDR3 reads CASSLDGWDTQYF. In DNA form, the CDR3 reads TGTGCCAGCAGTTTAGACGGTTGGGATACGCAGTATTTT.